Described below is a single TCR delta chain sequence and its context. One base away lies a much larger clone, so this may be a sequencing read error. Other DNA sequences in this sample translate to the same CDR3. With 0 bases clipped from V and 0 bases from J, the junction kept 26 bases outside the gene matches. The germline CDR1 and CDR2 sequences are GEAIGNYY and EKD. This CDR3 contains 23 residues. TCRdb called clones anew from the RT-PCR reads with CATT. This sample has 1,500 to 2,000 delta-chain clones; around 18% occur once, and the top ten carry about 31%. The entry originates in a study of gamma-delta T cells after stem cell transplantation.

Sequenced: gamma-delta T cells. The TCR was taken from a human donor. It is not recorded whose cells these are; they may come from a transplant donor. This rearrangement joins TRDV2 to TRDJ1, with 8 nucleotides matching TRDD3. CDR3 coding DNA: TGTGCCTGTGACACCCTAGCCTCTCGTACTGGGGGCTTAGAGTGGTCGTACACCGATAAACTCATCTTT. Translating gives CACDTLASRTGGLEWSYTDKLIF.